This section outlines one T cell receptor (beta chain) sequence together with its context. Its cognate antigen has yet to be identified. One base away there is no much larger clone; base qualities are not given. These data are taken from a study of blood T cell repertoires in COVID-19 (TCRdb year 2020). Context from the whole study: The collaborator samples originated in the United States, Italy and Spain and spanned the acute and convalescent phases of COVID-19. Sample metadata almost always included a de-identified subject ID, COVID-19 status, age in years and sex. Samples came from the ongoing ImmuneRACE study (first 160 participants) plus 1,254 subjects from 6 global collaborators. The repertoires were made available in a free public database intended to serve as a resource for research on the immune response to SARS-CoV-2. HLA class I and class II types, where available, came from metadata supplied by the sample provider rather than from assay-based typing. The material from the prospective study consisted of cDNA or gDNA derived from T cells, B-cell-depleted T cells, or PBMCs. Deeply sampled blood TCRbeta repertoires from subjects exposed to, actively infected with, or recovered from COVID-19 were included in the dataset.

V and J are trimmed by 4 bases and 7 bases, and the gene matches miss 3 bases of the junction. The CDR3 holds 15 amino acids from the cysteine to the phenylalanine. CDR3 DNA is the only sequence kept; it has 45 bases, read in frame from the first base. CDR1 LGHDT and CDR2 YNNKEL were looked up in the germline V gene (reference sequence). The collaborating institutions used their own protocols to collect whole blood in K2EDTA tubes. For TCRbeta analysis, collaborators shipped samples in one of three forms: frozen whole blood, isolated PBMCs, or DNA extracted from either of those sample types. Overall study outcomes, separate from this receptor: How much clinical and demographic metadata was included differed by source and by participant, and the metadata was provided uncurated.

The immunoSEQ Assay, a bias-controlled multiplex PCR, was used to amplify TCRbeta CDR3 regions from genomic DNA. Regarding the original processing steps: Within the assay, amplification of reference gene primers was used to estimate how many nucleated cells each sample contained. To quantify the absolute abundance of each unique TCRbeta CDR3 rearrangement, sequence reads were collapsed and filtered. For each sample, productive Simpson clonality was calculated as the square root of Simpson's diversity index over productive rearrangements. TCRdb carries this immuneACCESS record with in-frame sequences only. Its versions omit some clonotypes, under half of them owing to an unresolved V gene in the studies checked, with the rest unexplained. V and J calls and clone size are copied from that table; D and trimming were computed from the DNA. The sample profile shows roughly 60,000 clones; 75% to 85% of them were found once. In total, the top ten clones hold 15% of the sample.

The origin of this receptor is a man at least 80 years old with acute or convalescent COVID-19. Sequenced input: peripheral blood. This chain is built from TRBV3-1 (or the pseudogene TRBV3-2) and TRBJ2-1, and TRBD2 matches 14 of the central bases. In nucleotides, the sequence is TGTGCCAGCAGCCCGGGACTAGCGGGGGTTAATGAGCAGTTCTTC. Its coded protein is CASSPGLAGVNEQFF.